This TCR beta chain was captured by sequencing in a study of graft-versus-host responses after intestinal transplantation. Study-level information: Among the recipients, all got anti-thymocyte globulin induction and then tacrolimus and steroids for about 3 years.

On this clone: Its antigen is currently unknown.

Only in-frame clones appear in the TCRdb table, and some are missing; sequencing was by immunoSEQ multiplex PCR. This sample has approximately 120,000 clones, with roughly nine tenths found just once. The study's findings and limits: With peak circulating GvH clone levels came an association with early post-transplant HvG declines. Recipient marrow held GvH clones, some first seen in ileum or blood.

The receptor's source is a human donor who received an intestinal transplant. The specimen comprised unstimulated CD4+ T cells sorted from spleen or lymph node cells, sampled before intestinal transplant.

The CDR3, as DNA: TGTGCCAGCGCGGGAAATCAGCCCCAGCATTTT. The encoded protein is CASAGNQPQHF. The chain combines TRBV7-2 with TRBJ1-5; no reliable D call. The CDR3 extends over 11 amino acids. Germline lookup yields CDR1 SGHTA and CDR2 FQGNSA. V was trimmed by 8 bases and J by 4 bases, leaving 6 bases between them.